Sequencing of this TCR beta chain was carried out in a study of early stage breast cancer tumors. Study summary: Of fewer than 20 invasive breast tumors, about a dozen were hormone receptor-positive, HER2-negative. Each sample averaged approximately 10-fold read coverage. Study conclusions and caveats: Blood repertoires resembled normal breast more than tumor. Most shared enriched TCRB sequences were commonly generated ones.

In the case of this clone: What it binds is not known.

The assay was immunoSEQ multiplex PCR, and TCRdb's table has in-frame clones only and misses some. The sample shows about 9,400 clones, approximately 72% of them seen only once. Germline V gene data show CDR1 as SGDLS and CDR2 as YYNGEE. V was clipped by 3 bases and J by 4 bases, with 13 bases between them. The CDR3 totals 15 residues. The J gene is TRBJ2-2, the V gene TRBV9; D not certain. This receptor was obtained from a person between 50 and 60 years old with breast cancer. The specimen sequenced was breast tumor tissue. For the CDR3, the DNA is TGTGCCAGCAGCGCCAGCCCCAGAGCCACCGGGGAGCTGTTTTTT. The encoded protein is CASSASPRATGELFF.